This T cell receptor (beta chain) came from a study of post-analysis software for immune sequencing data. Prepared libraries of TCR beta cDNA carried unique molecular identifiers. TCRdb re-called the PCR reads with MiXCR, one entry per CDR3 protein. The sample consists of about 430,000 distinct CDR3 sequences, approximately 38% of them appearing once. There are 15 residues in the CDR3. The V gene lost 5 bases and the J gene lost 2 bases, with 13 bases spanning the gap. Germline-derived CDR1 and CDR2 are SGHTA and FQGNSA. The study, taken as a whole, reports: Roughly 5 TRBV segments occurring more often in patients than controls included TRBV5-6, TRBV5-1 and TRBV20-1.

As for this clonotype: Its antigen is currently unknown.

The source is a girl aged 2 to 10 with multiple sclerosis. What was sequenced was blood. V gene TRBV7-2 combines with J gene TRBJ2-1, with D perhaps matching TRBD1 (5 bases). The CDR3 region has the DNA TGTGCCAGCAGCCTCGACAGTGTTCCCTACAATGAGCAGTTCTTC. Its protein product is CASSLDSVPYNEQFF.